A selection of T cell receptor beta chains follows, all from one sample in a study of cytomegalovirus exposure and HLA in healthy donors. Some clones are missing from TCRdb's copy, which holds only in-frame ones; the method was immunoSEQ multiplex PCR. Of tens of thousands of clones detected, about 80% appear once; the ten largest clones hold 2.5% to 3%. The sample taken for sequencing was PBMCs. The receptors come from a man in his fifties or sixties in good health and CMV-seronegative. Both conserved end residues are part of each CDR3. Size values are once, few and many counts, or a class for expanded clones, and some rows have none.

>TRBJ1-2|TRBV29-1|.
CSVGSDGYTF
>TRBJ2-2|TRBV7-9|.
CASSRLAGLAGELFF
>TRBJ2-5|TRBV7-7|.
CASSSRLAGAQETQYF
>TRBJ1-5|TRBV18|once
CASSPRAGRDQPQHF
>TRBJ2-6|TRBV5-6|few
CASSLLTPRSGANVLTF
>TRBJ2-3|TRBV5-1|once
CASSLAPSGTDTQYF
>TRBJ1-5|TRBV19|.
CASSPAGQGPNQPQHF
>TRBJ1-4|TRBV9|.
CASSVAGATNEKLFF
>TRBJ1-1|TRBV6-5|.
CASRLPRGNTEAFF
>TRBJ2-7|TRBV5-6|.
CASSTADREIGQYF
>TRBJ2-7|TRBV7-7|large
CASSFERGPSSYEQYF
>TRBJ2-1|TRBV14|few
CASSQVRGTEQFF
>TRBJ2-7|TRBV10-1|.
CASSYQAGAYEQYF
>TRBJ2-5|TRBV7-9|.
CASSAWGGARTQETQYF
>TRBJ2-2|TRBV4-1|.
CASSQRTAGFTGELFF
>TRBJ1-6|TRBV7-2|.
CASSSGRGIGSPLHF
>TRBJ1-1|TRBV2|medium-sized
CASSVDDTEAFF
>TRBJ2-2|TRBV7-2|.
CASSRGGGRASTGELFF
>TRBJ1-6|TRBV6-6|.
CASSLRDWSYNSPLHF
>TRBJ1-6|TRBV27|.
CASSLGSGGRSPLHF
>TRBJ2-3|TRBV14|.
CASSPDSAGGLDTQYF
>TRBJ1-1|TRBV19|.
CASRRTGEAFF
>TRBJ1-1|TRBV5-6|.
CASSLVDFEGAFF
>TRBJ1-4|TRBV4-1|.
CASSQPGQSGEKLFF
>TRBJ2-5|TRBV5-8|.
CASSTGQGALETQYF
>TRBJ1-5|TRBV5-5|.
CASSLVQGGGQPQHF
>TRBJ1-5|TRBV15|.
CAASRDQGDEPQHF
>TRBJ2-5|TRBV14|.
CASSQPAGAQETQYF
>TRBJ2-7|TRBV6-5|.
CASRPLAGDTYEQYF
>TRBJ2-7|TRBV29-1|.
CSVGTSGGSSYEQYF
>TRBJ1-5|TRBV5-1|.
CASSLGEGGNQPQHF
>TRBJ2-3|TRBV5-4|.
CASSPNRRTDTQYF
>TRBJ2-7|TRBV6-5|.
CASSYSVTGIYEQYF
>TRBJ1-5|TRBV7-9|.
CASSRGGSQGQPQHF
>TRBJ1-3|TRBV28|.
CASSLGEGNTIYF
>TRBJ2-7|TRBV12-5|.
CASGLGPGAYEQYF
>TRBJ1-4|TRBV29-1|.
CSVRQGADEKLFF
>TRBJ2-7|TRBV15|.
CATSRDPSGNYEQYF
>TRBJ2-7|TRBV6-5|.
CASSYSTGIYEQYF
>TRBJ2-7|TRBV25-1|.
CASSEYGMKRGGSEQYF
>TRBJ2-1|TRBV4-1|.
CASSQDSAGMWGQVNNEQFF
>TRBJ2-7|TRBV15|.
CATSVGGTYEQYF
>TRBJ2-2|TRBV5-6|.
CASSLWGRSAGELFF
>TRBJ1-1|TRBV10-3|.
CAISGGWNTEAFF
>TRBJ2-2|TRBV7-2|.
CASSRQRIQGIGELFF
>TRBJ1-1|TRBV6-1|.
CASSETGAVTEAFF
>TRBJ2-7|TRBV6-1|.
CASSEPGHYEQYF
>TRBJ2-7|TRBV15|once
CATSRGGGSGSYEQYF
>TRBJ1-4|TRBV19|.
CASSRRTGATNEKLFF
>TRBJ2-7|TRBV11-2|.
CASSLEFGQGAYEQYF
>TRBJ2-2|TRBV5-1|.
CASSLVGLAGMNTGELFF
>TRBJ1-5|TRBV2|.
CASKQGAVNQPQHF
>TRBJ2-1|TRBV6-4|few
CASSKTGGSINEQFF
>TRBJ1-1|TRBV7-2|.
CASSRRRGRNTEAFF
>TRBJ1-4|TRBV4-2|.
CASSQDWAGLDEKLFF